This T cell receptor (beta chain) is drawn from a study of OX40 agonist ivuxolimab in advanced cancers. Findings and caveats of the study: Averaging showed that CD8+ T cells had more expanded clones than CD4+ did. A proportion of nonresponders additionally exhibited low normalized T-cell clonal expansion. Within 6 weeks, CD4+ and CD8+ blood T cells expanded clonally at 0.1 to 3.0 mg/kg.

This clone was counted between two and nine times. What it binds is not known. Assay used: immunoSEQ multiplex PCR; TCRdb lists only in-frame clones, some missing. The sample includes roughly 70,000 clones, more than 80% of them seen just once. This sequence originates from an adult with an advanced solid tumor such as melanoma, head and neck, liver or kidney cancer. The starting material was CD4+ or CD8+ T cells sorted from blood, obtained in a trial of the OX40 agonist ivuxolimab.

Here the CDR3 DNA reads TGTGCCAGCGACGGTATACAGGGTGGCGCCGGGGAGCTGTTTTTT. Its translation is CASDGIQGGAGELFF. The rearrangement joins TRBV19 to TRBJ2-2, with D perhaps TRBD1 (6 bases). CDR3 length: 15 amino acids. Trimming stripped 9 bases from V and 6 bases from J, with 20 bases between. Looked up from germline, CDR1 is LNHDA and CDR2 is SQIVND (reference sequence).